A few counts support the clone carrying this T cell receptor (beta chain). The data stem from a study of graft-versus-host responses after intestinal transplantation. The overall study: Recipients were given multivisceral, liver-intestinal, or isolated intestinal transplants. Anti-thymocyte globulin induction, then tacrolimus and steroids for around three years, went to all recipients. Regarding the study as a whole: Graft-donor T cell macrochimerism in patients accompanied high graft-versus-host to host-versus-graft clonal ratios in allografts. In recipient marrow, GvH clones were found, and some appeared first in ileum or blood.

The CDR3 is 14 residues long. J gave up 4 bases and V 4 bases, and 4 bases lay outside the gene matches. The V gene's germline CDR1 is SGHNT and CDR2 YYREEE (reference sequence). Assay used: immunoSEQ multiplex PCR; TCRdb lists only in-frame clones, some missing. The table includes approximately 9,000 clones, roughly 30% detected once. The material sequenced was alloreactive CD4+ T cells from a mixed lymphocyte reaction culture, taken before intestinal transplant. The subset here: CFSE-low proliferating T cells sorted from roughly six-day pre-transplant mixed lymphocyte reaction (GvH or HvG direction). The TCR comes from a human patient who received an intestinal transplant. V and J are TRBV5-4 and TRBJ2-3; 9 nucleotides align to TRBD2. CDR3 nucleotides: TGTGCCAGCAGCATAGGACTAGCGCCAGATACGCAGTATTTT. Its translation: CASSIGLAPDTQYF.